These T cell receptor beta chains were read from a single sample in a study of cytomegalovirus exposure and HLA in healthy donors. Using immunoSEQ multiplex PCR, the repertoire was profiled, and TCRdb retains in-frame clones only, with some absent. Of some 120,000 clones in the sample, around four fifths were seen once. Specimen: PBMCs. The origin of the receptors is a man aged 25 to 40 in good health and CMV-seronegative. Both conserved end residues are part of each CDR3. D genes are given only for firm matches. Clone size appears in some rows only: once, few, many, or a class for an expanded clone.

j_gene: TRBJ1-1
v_gene: TRBV6-6
abundance: -
d_gene: TRBD1
CDR3nt: TGTGCCAGCAGTTACGAGACAGGGGGGGACACTGAAGCTTTCTTT
CDR3aa: CASSYETGGDTEAFF

j_gene: TRBJ2-7
v_gene: TRBV6-5
abundance: -
d_gene: TRBD2
CDR3nt: TGTGCCAGCAGAGGACTAGCGGGAGGGCCGGCAGTGCAGTACTTC
CDR3aa: CASRGLAGGPAVQYF

j_gene: TRBJ2-1
v_gene: TRBV14
abundance: -
d_gene: -
CDR3nt: TGTGCCAGCAGCCAAGAAGGGGGGGGCAATGAGCAGTTCTTC
CDR3aa: CASSQEGGGNEQFF

j_gene: TRBJ1-4
v_gene: TRBV6-5
abundance: -
d_gene: -
CDR3nt: TGTGCCAGCAGTCCCCGGGGGGCAGGGAATGAAAAACTGTTTTTT
CDR3aa: CASSPRGAGNEKLFF

j_gene: TRBJ1-1
v_gene: TRBV18
abundance: -
d_gene: -
CDR3nt: TGTGCCAGCTCACTCCTACCGGGGTTCGTGAACACTGAAGCTTTCTTT
CDR3aa: CASSLLPGFVNTEAFF

j_gene: TRBJ2-7
v_gene: TRBV28
abundance: -
d_gene: -
CDR3nt: TGTGCCAGCAGTTCGGCCAGGGAAGGGGGCTCCTACGAGCAGTACTTC
CDR3aa: CASSSAREGGSYEQYF

j_gene: TRBJ2-5
v_gene: TRBV5-1
abundance: -
d_gene: -
CDR3nt: TGCGCCAGCAGCCCCGGGGGTAGGGAGACCCAGTACTTC
CDR3aa: CASSPGGRETQYF

j_gene: TRBJ2-3
v_gene: TRBV5-6
abundance: -
d_gene: -
CDR3nt: TGTGCCAGCAGCTTATCACAGGGCCCAGATACGCAGTATTTT
CDR3aa: CASSLSQGPDTQYF

j_gene: TRBJ2-7
v_gene: TRBV10-3
abundance: -
d_gene: -
CDR3nt: TGTGCCATCAGTGATTTCGGGGACTCCTACGAGCAGTACTTC
CDR3aa: CAISDFGDSYEQYF

j_gene: TRBJ2-2
v_gene: TRBV4-2
abundance: -
d_gene: -
CDR3nt: TGTGCCAGCAGCCAAGGACAGGTCGGGGAGCTGTTTTTT
CDR3aa: CASSQGQVGELFF

j_gene: TRBJ2-3
v_gene: TRBV5-1
abundance: once
d_gene: TRBD2
CDR3nt: TGCGCCAGCAGCTTGGCGCCTAGCGGGGGAGTATACACAGATACGCAGTATTTT
CDR3aa: CASSLAPSGGVYTDTQYF

j_gene: TRBJ2-3
v_gene: TRBV4-1
abundance: -
d_gene: TRBD2
CDR3nt: TGCGCCAGCAGCCAGGGGACTAGCGGGGGGGCGTCAGATACGCAGTATTTT
CDR3aa: CASSQGTSGGASDTQYF

j_gene: TRBJ1-2
v_gene: TRBV21-1
abundance: once
d_gene: -
CDR3nt: TGTGCCAGCAGCACTCGCAGGGTTGATGGCTACACCTTC
CDR3aa: CASSTRRVDGYTF

j_gene: TRBJ2-7
v_gene: TRBV21-1
abundance: -
d_gene: -
CDR3nt: TGTGCCAGCAGCAAAAATCGGACACTCCCCTACGAGCAGTACTTC
CDR3aa: CASSKNRTLPYEQYF

j_gene: TRBJ2-1
v_gene: TRBV7-2
abundance: -
d_gene: -
CDR3nt: TGTGCCAGCAGCCCCCCTATAGTCCAGCTAGGTGAGCAGTTCTTC
CDR3aa: CASSPPIVQLGEQFF

j_gene: TRBJ2-7
v_gene: TRBV28
abundance: once
d_gene: TRBD1
CDR3nt: TGTGCCAGCAGTACACGAAGCCCGGGACAGGGCTTCTCGCGAGGCGAGCAGTACTTC
CDR3aa: CASSTRSPGQGFSRGEQYF

j_gene: TRBJ2-5
v_gene: TRBV23-1
abundance: -
d_gene: -
CDR3nt: TGCGCAGGGGGGGCGGGGGAGACCCAGTACTTC
CDR3aa: CAGGAGETQYF

j_gene: TRBJ2-7
v_gene: TRBV7-2
abundance: -
d_gene: -
CDR3nt: TGTGCCAGCAGCTCCCAGGGGTTTAGCGAGCAGTACTTC
CDR3aa: CASSSQGFSEQYF

j_gene: TRBJ1-5
v_gene: TRBV19
abundance: -
d_gene: TRBD1
CDR3nt: TGTGCCAGTAGTATGGACAGGGGATATCAGCCCCAGCATTTT
CDR3aa: CASSMDRGYQPQHF

j_gene: TRBJ2-6
v_gene: TRBV5-4
abundance: -
d_gene: -
CDR3nt: TGTGCCAGCAGCCCGTTGGGTGCAGGGTCTGGGGCCAACGTCCTGACTTTC
CDR3aa: CASSPLGAGSGANVLTF

j_gene: TRBJ2-1
v_gene: TRBV13
abundance: -
d_gene: TRBD2
CDR3nt: TGTGCCAGCAGCTTAGGTCGGAGCGGGGGGCGACCCATCTTCAATGAGCAGTTCTTC
CDR3aa: CASSLGRSGGRPIFNEQFF

j_gene: TRBJ2-1
v_gene: TRBV29-1
abundance: few
d_gene: TRBD2
CDR3nt: TGCAGCGTTAGTAGCCTTGCGGGAGGTCGGAATGAGCAGTTCTTC
CDR3aa: CSVSSLAGGRNEQFF

j_gene: TRBJ1-1
v_gene: TRBV28
abundance: -
d_gene: -
CDR3nt: TGTGCCAGCAGTTTGCCCTTCTACCAGGGAGCTTTCTTT
CDR3aa: CASSLPFYQGAFF

j_gene: TRBJ1-4
v_gene: TRBV5-4
abundance: -
d_gene: -
CDR3nt: TGTGCCAGCAGCTTCGGAACGGGTGGTGAAAAACTGTTTTTT
CDR3aa: CASSFGTGGEKLFF

j_gene: TRBJ2-7
v_gene: TRBV18
abundance: -
d_gene: TRBD1
CDR3nt: TGTGCCAGCTCACCGCGACAGGGTTTGTACGAGCAGTACTTC
CDR3aa: CASSPRQGLYEQYF

j_gene: TRBJ1-4
v_gene: TRBV28
abundance: -
d_gene: TRBD1
CDR3nt: TGTGCCAGCAGGACAGGGGGCAGGGGAGAAAAACTGTTTTTT
CDR3aa: CASRTGGRGEKLFF

j_gene: TRBJ2-3
v_gene: TRBV30
abundance: -
d_gene: -
CDR3nt: TGTGCCTGGAGTCTTACCCGGGGGACAGATACGCAGTATTTT
CDR3aa: CAWSLTRGTDTQYF

j_gene: TRBJ2-7
v_gene: TRBV29-1
abundance: few
d_gene: -
CDR3nt: TGCAGCGTTGAAGCAGTGAATACCTACGAGCAGTACTTC
CDR3aa: CSVEAVNTYEQYF

j_gene: TRBJ1-4
v_gene: TRBV5-4
abundance: -
d_gene: -
CDR3nt: TGTGCCAGCAGCTTCGGCCGGGGTGCTAATGAAAAACTGTTTTTT
CDR3aa: CASSFGRGANEKLFF

j_gene: TRBJ1-2
v_gene: TRBV5-1
abundance: -
d_gene: -
CDR3nt: TGCGCCAGCAGCTTGGGGGCAGGGCGCGGCTACACCTTC
CDR3aa: CASSLGAGRGYTF

j_gene: TRBJ2-7
v_gene: TRBV30
abundance: -
d_gene: TRBD2
CDR3nt: TGTGCCTGGAGTGCCAGCGGGAGGACCACCTACGAGCAGTACTTC
CDR3aa: CAWSASGRTTYEQYF

j_gene: TRBJ2-1
v_gene: TRBV6-5
abundance: -
d_gene: -
CDR3nt: TGTGCCAGCAGTTACGGGGACCCTAGTGGGGGGAATGAGCAGTTCTTC
CDR3aa: CASSYGDPSGGNEQFF

j_gene: TRBJ2-7
v_gene: TRBV6-5
abundance: few
d_gene: -
CDR3nt: TGTGCCAGCAGTTACTCGACTAGTGGATACGAGCAGTACTTC
CDR3aa: CASSYSTSGYEQYF

j_gene: TRBJ2-2
v_gene: TRBV29-1
abundance: -
d_gene: TRBD1
CDR3nt: TGCAGCGTTGAACCCCGACAGGGAATGAACACCGGGGAGCTGTTTTTT
CDR3aa: CSVEPRQGMNTGELFF

j_gene: TRBJ1-1
v_gene: TRBV11-2
abundance: -
d_gene: -
CDR3nt: TGTGCCAGCAGCTCCACCGGGTACACTGAAGCTTTCTTT
CDR3aa: CASSSTGYTEAFF

j_gene: TRBJ2-7
v_gene: TRBV6-5
abundance: -
d_gene: TRBD1
CDR3nt: TGTGCCAGCAGTTACGGGCAGGGGGCCTACGAGCAGTACTTC
CDR3aa: CASSYGQGAYEQYF

j_gene: TRBJ2-1
v_gene: TRBV7-2
abundance: few
d_gene: -
CDR3nt: TGTGCCAGCAGCCGTGGACACCTTGGGGATGAGCAGTTCTTC
CDR3aa: CASSRGHLGDEQFF

j_gene: TRBJ2-4
v_gene: TRBV25-1
abundance: once
d_gene: -
CDR3nt: TGTGCCAGCAGTGAATCTGGGACAAGAAGGTACTTC
CDR3aa: CASSESGTRRYF

j_gene: TRBJ2-5
v_gene: TRBV19
abundance: -
d_gene: -
CDR3nt: TGTGCCAGTAGTAGCGCGTCTCTCGGGGAAGAGACCCAGTACTTC
CDR3aa: CASSSASLGEETQYF

j_gene: TRBJ2-5
v_gene: TRBV5-6
abundance: -
d_gene: TRBD2
CDR3nt: TGTGCCAGCAGCCCCCCTAGCGGGGGGGCCGAGACCCAGTACTTC
CDR3aa: CASSPPSGGAETQYF

j_gene: TRBJ2-5
v_gene: TRBV5-4
abundance: -
d_gene: TRBD2
CDR3nt: TGTGCCAGCAGGGGGACTAGGGGGACCCAAGAGACCCAGTACTTC
CDR3aa: CASRGTRGTQETQYF

j_gene: TRBJ2-7
v_gene: TRBV30
abundance: -
d_gene: TRBD2
CDR3nt: TGTGCATGGGGTCCTAGCGGGAGTTACGAGCAGTACTTC
CDR3aa: CAWGPSGSYEQYF

j_gene: TRBJ1-1
v_gene: TRBV5-1
abundance: -
d_gene: -
CDR3nt: TGCGCCAGCAGCTTGGGACTTGGAGAAGCTTTCTTT
CDR3aa: CASSLGLGEAFF

j_gene: TRBJ2-1
v_gene: TRBV10-3
abundance: -
d_gene: -
CDR3nt: TGTGCCATCAGTGAATTATTATACAATGAGCAGTTCTTC
CDR3aa: CAISELLYNEQFF

j_gene: TRBJ1-1
v_gene: TRBV6-1
abundance: -
d_gene: TRBD1
CDR3nt: TGTGCCAGCAGTGGACAGGGATACACTGAAGCTTTCTTT
CDR3aa: CASSGQGYTEAFF

j_gene: TRBJ2-7
v_gene: TRBV29-1
abundance: -
d_gene: -
CDR3nt: TGCAGCGTTGTAGGGAGGGAGCAGTACTTC
CDR3aa: CSVVGREQYF

j_gene: TRBJ2-3
v_gene: TRBV9
abundance: -
d_gene: TRBD1
CDR3nt: TGTGCCAGCAGCGTAGACAGGGGGAAGGGCACAGATACGCAGTATTTT
CDR3aa: CASSVDRGKGTDTQYF